This T cell receptor (beta chain) derives from a study of blood T cell repertoires in COVID-19. Study context: Both acute and convalescent COVID-19 samples were obtained from the United States, Italy and Spain. The cDNA or gDNA used as material had been derived from T cells, B-cell-depleted T cells, or PBMCs.

Original data processing: Amplification with reference gene primers provided the estimates of nucleated cell counts. Libraries were prepared by immunoSEQ multiplex PCR; TCRdb keeps only in-frame clonotypes and omits some of them. V, J and clone size reflect that table, while D and trimming were determined from the DNA. The sample has a few hundred thousand clones; about 82% are singletons. This CDR3 is built from 14 residues. V shed 11 bases, J shed 5 bases, and the junction held 10 bases outside the gene matches. Germline V CDR1 and CDR2: SNHLY, FYNNEI. This clonotype was sampled from a man at least 80 years old with acute or convalescent COVID-19. Sequenced sample: peripheral blood. The V gene is TRBV2, the J gene TRBJ1-3; 9 bases are a match to TRBD1. As DNA, the CDR3 is TGTGCCTCTATGGCGGGACAGGGTCGAAACACCATATATTTT. It is translated as CASMAGQGRNTIYF.